This entry lists 28 T cell receptor beta chains sequenced from one sample in a study of T cells in Graves' hyperthyroidism and ophthalmopathy. There were TCR beta CDR3 regions amplified from RNA transcripts. HTBI primers were used for first-round RT-PCR of the TCR CDR3. One entry per CDR3 protein results from TCRdb running MiXCR on the multiplex PCR reads. The sample has 450,000 to 650,000 distinct CDR3 sequences; around 20% are singletons. The sequenced sample was blood. These receptors were collected from a young man with Graves' hyperthyroidism.

Many counts were recorded for this clonotype. V usage is TRBV12-3 or TRBV12-4 and J usage is TRBJ1-5; TRBD1 aligns across 8 bases. V lost 7 bases, J lost 3 bases, and 8 bases stayed unmatched. This CDR3 has 15 amino acids. CDR3 loop: CASKDTGGFNQPQHF. The CDR3 DNA reads TGTGCCAGCAAAGATACAGGGGGTTTCAATCAGCCCCAGCATTTT.

The chain combines TRBV12-3 or TRBV12-4 with TRBJ2-5; TRBD1 aligns across 10 bases. V lost 5 bases, J lost 5 bases, and 8 bases stayed unmatched. The CDR3 totals 15 residues. The chain's CDR3 is CASSQTSGQGETQYF. The DNA of the CDR3 is TGTGCCAGCAGTCAAACCTCGGGACAGGGGGAGACCCAGTACTTC.

This clonotype showed up many times. The chain is built from TRBV6-1 and TRBJ1-1; unclear D gene. CDR1 MNHNS and CDR2 SASEGT come from the germline V gene. This CDR3 spans 11 amino acids. Trimming cost V 1 base and J 9 bases, with 6 bases left between them. The CDR3 reads CASSEGFKAFF. The DNA for the CDR3 is TGTGCCAGCAGTGAAGGTTTTAAAGCTTTCTTT.

This clonotype has a count of ten or more. The chain joins TRBV12-3 or TRBV12-4 to TRBJ2-7, with D perhaps TRBD1 (6 bases). Trimming stripped 7 bases from V and 5 bases from J, with 15 bases between. CDR3 size: 13 residues. The CDR3 bases are TGTGCCAGCAAAACAGGGAGCTTCCACGAGCAGTACTTC. This sequence encodes CASKTGSFHEQYF.

This clonotype was recorded many times. The chain employs TRBV12-3 or TRBV12-4 and TRBJ1-6; D remains unclear. Between the trimmed V and J ends, which lost 5 bases and 6 bases, there was a span of 11 bases. The CDR3 has 14 amino acids. The CDR3 DNA reads as TGTGCCAGCAGTCCGACGGCCGCTAATTCACCCCTCCACTTT. Encoded protein: CASSPTAANSPLHF.

This clonotype was seen many times. The rearrangement joins TRBV6-1 to TRBJ1-1, with a possible D match to TRBD1 (6 bases). CDR1 and CDR2 from the germline V gene are MNHNS and SASEGT. The CDR3 extends over 13 amino acids. Trimming cost V 1 base and J 3 bases, with 6 bases left between them. CDR3: CASSEGGHTEAFF. The CDR3 nucleotides are TGTGCCAGCAGTGAAGGGGGGCACACTGAAGCTTTCTTT.

This clonotype turned up a few times. One base away lies a much larger clone, so this may be a sequencing read error. The CDR3 ends on some other residue instead of the conserved phenylalanine or tryptophan, so this is likely a read error. J is TRBJ1-2 and V is TRBV27; D call uncertain. Germline V gene sequence: CDR1 MNHEY, CDR2 SMNVEV (reference sequence). The CDR3 has 18 amino acids. Deletions cut 2 bases from V and 8 bases from J, with 27 bases between. The CDR3 region has the DNA TGTGCCAGCAGTTTAACTACGAGTGGAGGGATAACGCTCGACGGCTACACCCTC. Translation: CASSLTTSGGITLDGYTL.

This clonotype was counted many times. The chain joins TRBV15 to TRBJ1-2; perhaps TRBD1 as D (5 bases). CDR3 length: 17 residues. V shed 1 base and J shed 0 bases, with 15 bases lying between them. Germline CDR1 LNHNV, CDR2 YYDKDF (reference sequence). The CDR3 bases are TGTGCCACCAGCAGAGGGGGGGGTCTTGGAGCTAACTATGGCTACACCTTC. Protein: CATSRGGGLGANYGYTF.

This clonotype was recorded at least ten times. V and J are TRBV30 and TRBJ1-1; 9 bases are a match to TRBD1. The length of the CDR3 is 17 residues. The V segment lost 2 bases and the J segment 0 bases; nucleotides outside the gene matches: 10. Germline CDR1 is GTSNPN and CDR2 is SVGIG (reference sequence). The CDR3 protein is CAWSPSGTGTLNTEAFF. CDR3 in DNA: TGTGCCTGGAGTCCCTCCGGGACAGGGACCCTGAACACTGAAGCTTTCTTT.

This clonotype was seen repeatedly, ten times or more. CDR3 residues: CASTRQGADYGYTF. As DNA, the CDR3 is TGTGCCAGCACTAGACAGGGGGCTGACTATGGCTACACCTTC. This chain connects TRBV6-1 to TRBJ1-2, with 10 bases that match TRBD1. Germline CDR1 MNHNS, CDR2 SASEGT. After removal of 7 bases from V and 3 bases from J, the junction contained 5 bases not matched to a gene. The CDR3 length is 14 residues.

This clonotype was seen a few times. The J gene is TRBJ1-5, the V gene TRBV13, with no clear D. CDR1 and CDR2 from the germline V gene are PRHDT and FYEKMQ (reference sequence). This CDR3 has 13 amino acids. The germline V and J ends were trimmed by 7 bases and 4 bases, with 11 bases remaining between them. CDR3 region: CASTTLGNQPQHF. The CDR3 DNA sequence: TGTGCCAGCACCACTCTGGGTAATCAGCCCCAGCATTTT.

There are many counts of this clonotype. V is TRBV13 and J is TRBJ2-2; D gene unclear. Per germline, CDR1 PRHDT and CDR2 FYEKMQ (reference sequence). The CDR3 has 13 residues. Trimming removed 6 bases from V and 6 bases from J, with 11 bases in between. CDR3 in amino acids: CASSSGSAGELFF. The CDR3 coding sequence is TGTGCCAGCAGTTCCGGCAGTGCCGGGGAGCTGTTTTTT.

This clonotype was seen just once. The junction departs from germline at one end; a sequencing error may be responsible. The chain carries TRBV12-5 and TRBJ2-4; 8 positions match TRBD2. Germline V gene data show CDR1 as LGHNT and CDR2 as FRNRAP. The CDR3 consists of 17 residues. The CDR3 DNA reads TGTGCGAGTGGTCTCTACGGACTTGCGGGGGGCAAAAACATTCAGTGCTTC. Translation gives CASGLYGLAGGKNIQCF.

A remark on this clonotype: Given a much more abundant clone one base away, this may be a read error. The chain joins TRBV6-2 or TRBV6-3 to TRBJ2-7; D call uncertain. In germline, CDR1 is MNHEY, CDR2 SVGEGT. The CDR3 sequence is 13 residues long. The CDR3 here is CACSYGDNYEQYF. DNA for the CDR3: TGTGCCTGCAGTTATGGCGACAACTACGAGCAGTACTTC.

This clonotype was counted at least ten times. The V call is TRBV20-1, the J call TRBJ2-7, with D possibly called TRBD1 or TRBD2 (6 bases each). The CDR3 is 13 amino acids. V dropped 6 bases and J dropped 0 bases, with 12 bases sitting between them. Looked up from germline, CDR1 is DFQATT and CDR2 is SNEGSKA (reference sequence). CDR3 protein: CSAHWGASYEQYF. In DNA, the CDR3 is TGCAGTGCCCACTGGGGGGCCTCCTACGAGCAGTACTTC.

V gene TRBV7-8 combines with J gene TRBJ2-5, with 8 bases lining up with TRBD2. V gave up 5 bases and J gave up 5 bases; unmatched junction bases: 10. Germline lookup yields CDR1 SGHVS and CDR2 FQNEAQ. The CDR3 runs 15 residues. The CDR3 region has the DNA TGTGCCAGCAGCCAACCAGCGGGAGTAAGGGAGACCCAGTACTTC. Translation: CASSQPAGVRETQYF.

Comment on this clonotype: This may be a read error, as it is one base from a much larger clone. The chain uses TRBV12-3 or TRBV12-4 and TRBJ2-2; the D call may be TRBD1 or TRBD2 (6 bases each). The CDR3 totals 18 residues. In DNA form, the CDR3 reads TGTGCCAGCAGCCCTGCGCTCCGGGGGCGAATAGTTACCGGGAAGCTGTTTTTT. The encoded protein is CASSPALRGRIVTGKLFF.

A single count supports this clonotype. Because the CDR3 is missing its conserved closing phenylalanine or tryptophan, this is likely a read error. The rearrangement joins TRBV12-3 or TRBV12-4 to TRBJ1-2, with no clear D. The CDR3 runs 12 residues. V lost 4 bases and J lost 2, with 5 bases in between. CDR3 in amino acids: CASSSSNYGYTY. The CDR3 coding sequence is TGTGCCAGCAGTTCCTCCAACTATGGCTACACCTAC.

This clonotype was found many times. This chain joins TRBV10-3 and TRBJ1-1; 8 positions agree with TRBD1. CDR3 size: 14 residues. Germline V gene lookup returns CDR1 ENHRY and CDR2 SYGVKD. With V trimmed by 4 bases and J by 4 bases, 5 bases remained unmatched. CDR3 loop: CAISAGQGATEAFF. The CDR3 nucleotides read TGTGCCATCAGTGCCGGACAGGGCGCCACTGAAGCTTTCTTT.

This clonotype was seen a handful of times. The CDR3 is CASRGGETPYEQYF. In nucleotides, the CDR3 is TGTGCCAGCAGGGGGGGGGAAACCCCTTACGAGCAGTACTTC. The chain joins TRBV6-1 to TRBJ2-7, with 7 bases aligning to TRBD2. The ends lost 6 bases at V and 4 bases at J; junction bases unmatched: 9. Germline V gives CDR1 MNHNS, CDR2 SASEGT. This CDR3 is 14 amino acids long.

This clonotype was observed at least ten times. This chain joins TRBV11-2 and TRBJ1-5; D gene unclear. V gave up 0 bases and J gave up 3 bases, with 12 bases separating them. This CDR3 region has 16 residues. The germline CDR1 and CDR2 sequences are SGHAT and FQNNGV. In nucleotides, the CDR3 is TGTGCCAGCAGCTTAGAATTAGGCAGGCTCAATCAGCCCCAGCATTTT. Translation: CASSLELGRLNQPQHF.

CDR3 region: CASRGSTSANEQYF. CDR3 nucleotide sequence: TGTGCCAGCAGGGGGTCGACTAGCGCGAACGAGCAGTACTTC. This chain links TRBV12-3 or TRBV12-4 with TRBJ2-7, with TRBD2 identical over 8 bases. V shed 6 bases, J shed 5 bases, and the junction held 9 bases outside the gene matches. This CDR3 is 14 amino acids long.

The table lists this clonotype with many counts. The J gene is TRBJ2-7, the V gene TRBV4-1, with D unclear. This CDR3 contains 14 residues. CDR1 is MGHRA, CDR2 YSYEKL, per germline. V shed 1 base and J shed 6 bases, with 13 bases lying between them. CDR3 in amino acids: CASSQAIQDSEQYF. CDR3 nucleotides: TGCGCCAGCAGCCAAGCGATACAAGATTCCGAGCAGTACTTC.

This clonotype was observed a handful of times. This sequence may be a read error, since a much larger clone differs from it by one base. The chain couples TRBV27 to TRBJ1-5, with a possible D match to TRBD1 (6 bases). The CDR3 covers 15 residues. Looked up from germline, CDR1 is MNHEY and CDR2 is SMNVEV (reference sequence). Between the trimmed V and J ends, which lost 8 bases and 6 bases, there was a span of 20 bases. Here the CDR3 reads CASRPQGGFGQPQHF. CDR3 DNA: TGTGCCAGCCGACCACAGGGAGGGTTCGGTCAGCCCCAGCATTTT.

As concerns this clonotype: A much larger clone is a single base away; this may be a read error. The V and J genes are TRBV5-1 and TRBJ1-1; tentatively, D is TRBD1 (6 bases). The germline gives CDR1 SGHRS, CDR2 YFSETQ. The CDR3 is 15 residues long. Here the CDR3 reads CASSPLAGQNTEACF. The CDR3 DNA is TGCGCCAGCAGCCCCCTCGCTGGACAGAACACTGAAGCTTGCTTT.

V and J are TRBV12-3 or TRBV12-4 and TRBJ2-7, with D tentatively TRBD1 (7 bases). The V end was cut by 2 bases, the J end by 6 bases, with 14 bases between. The CDR3 runs to 14 residues. The CDR3 coding sequence is TGTGCCAGCAGTTTAAGGGCGGGACAGAGCGAGCAGTACTTC. Its translation is CASSLRAGQSEQYF.

The CDR3 loop is CAWRAGQGRGAKNIQYF. The CDR3 DNA is TGTGCCTGGAGGGCCGGACAGGGTAGAGGGGCCAAAAACATTCAGTACTTC. The chain links TRBV30 to TRBJ2-4, with TRBD1 matching over 8 bases. Losses at the gene ends were 3 bases for V and 1 base for J; bases not matched to a gene: 11. The CDR3 loop spans 17 amino acids. CDR1 and CDR2 (germline): GTSNPN, SVGIG (reference sequence).

This clonotype was observed a few times. The CDR3 sequence is CASTDGAPTEAFF. The CDR3 nucleotides read TGTGCCAGCACCGACGGGGCCCCCACTGAAGCTTTCTTT. The chain uses TRBV2 and TRBJ1-1; a possible D gene is TRBD1 (5 bases). V was shortened by 7 bases and J by 4 bases, with 13 bases between the two germline ends. The CDR3 runs 13 residues. From germline, CDR1 is SNHLY and CDR2 FYNNEI. Looking up the rest from reference TRBV2 and TRBJ1-1 gives the full variable domain: EPEVTQTPSHQVTQMGQEVILRCVPISNHLYFYWYRQILGQKVEFLVSFYNNEISEKSEIFDDQFSVERPDGSNFTLKIRSTKLEDSAMYFCASTDGAPTEAFFGQGTRLTVV.